This is a list of T cell receptor beta chains from one sample in a study of blood T cell repertoires in COVID-19. Repertoires were generated with immunoSEQ multiplex PCR, while TCRdb's copy carries only in-frame clones and drops some. The data contain hundreds of thousands of clones, 87% of them seen just once; the ten biggest clones take up about 6.3%. Sequenced input: PBMCs or T cells enriched from blood (not recorded which). The receptors come from a woman in her 30s with acute COVID-19. Each CDR3 is given with its conserved first and last residue. D genes are given only for firm matches. Only part of the rows carry a size: once, few, many, or a class if the clone is expanded.

clone_size	j_call	d_call	v_call	cdr3_aa	cdr3_nt
.	TRBJ1-2	TRBD1	TRBV10-3	CAISEPGQGDYGYTF	TGTGCCATCAGTGAGCCGGGACAGGGGGACTATGGCTACACCTTC
few	TRBJ2-5	TRBD1	TRBV9	CASSVRAGQGSGETQYF	TGTGCCAGCAGCGTTCGGGCAGGACAGGGTAGTGGAGAGACCCAGTACTTC
.	TRBJ2-7	.	TRBV6-5	CASSYQGSSEQYF	TGTGCCAGCAGTTACCAGGGTAGCTCGGAGCAGTACTTC
.	TRBJ2-1	.	TRBV7-2	CASSPSVEQFF	TGTGCCAGCAGTCCGAGCGTCGAGCAGTTCTTC
.	TRBJ2-3	TRBD2	TRBV9	CASSMSGIRTDTQYF	TGTGCCAGCAGCATGAGCGGGATTCGCACAGATACGCAGTATTTT
.	TRBJ2-7	TRBD1	TRBV5-1	CASSGIGTGGHEQYF	TGCGCCAGCAGCGGAATCGGGACAGGGGGCCACGAGCAGTACTTC
.	TRBJ1-2	TRBD1	TRBV25-1	CASTPGTAISYTF	TGTGCCAGCACCCCCGGGACAGCGATAAGCTACACCTTC
once	TRBJ2-7	.	TRBV28	CASSLGAYYEQYF	TGTGCCAGCAGTTTGGGGGCTTACTACGAGCAGTACTTC
.	TRBJ1-2	.	TRBV12-5	CASGPDRSYGYTF	TGTGCTAGTGGTCCCGACAGGTCCTATGGCTACACCTTC
.	TRBJ2-5	TRBD2	TRBV5-1	CASSGGEGRETQYF	TGCGCCTCCTCGGGGGGGGAGGGCCGAGAGACCCAGTACTTC
.	TRBJ2-3	TRBD2	TRBV28	CASSFILAGGDTQYF	TGTGCCAGCAGTTTTATCCTAGCGGGAGGAGATACGCAGTATTTT
once	TRBJ1-3	.	TRBV5-8	CASSLRQNSGNTIYF	TGTGCCAGCAGCTTGAGACAGAACTCTGGAAACACCATATATTTT
.	TRBJ1-4	.	TRBV15	CATSRDGYGSNEKLFF	TGTGCCACCAGCAGAGATGGGTACGGGTCTAATGAAAAACTGTTTTTT
.	TRBJ2-7	TRBD2	TRBV7-8	CASSPGTSADEQYF	TGTGCCAGCAGCCCGGGGACTAGCGCGGACGAGCAGTACTTC
.	TRBJ1-5	.	TRBV5-8	CASSLAGFGNQPQHF	TGTGCCAGCAGCTTGGCAGGGTTCGGCAATCAGCCCCAGCATTTT
.	TRBJ1-5	TRBD1	TRBV4-1	CASSQPPGTDSNQPQHF	TGCGCCAGCAGCCAACCTCCCGGGACAGATAGCAATCAGCCCCAGCATTTT
.	TRBJ1-1	TRBD1	TRBV5-1	CASSGTGGNTEAFF	TGCGCCAGCAGCGGGACAGGGGGGAACACTGAAGCTTTCTTT
.	TRBJ2-1	.	TRBV27	CASSLFGLKSSYNEQFF	TGTGCCAGCAGTTTATTTGGACTGAAGAGCTCCTACAATGAGCAGTTCTTC
.	TRBJ2-7	.	TRBV2	CASSEAQVGPYYEQYF	TGTGCCAGCAGTGAAGCCCAGGTCGGTCCTTACTACGAGCAGTACTTC
.	TRBJ2-3	TRBD1	TRBV19	CASSSSQGKTDTQYF	TGTGCCAGTAGTTCCTCACAGGGGAAAACAGATACGCAGTATTTT
.	TRBJ2-1	TRBD2	TRBV18	CASSPPLSGGPLSDEQFF	TGTGCCAGCTCACCTCCATTGTCGGGAGGGCCTTTATCCGATGAGCAGTTCTTC
once	TRBJ2-1	.	TRBV21-1	CASNPDRRNSQNNNEQFF	TGTGCCAGCAACCCGGACAGGAGAAACTCCCAAAACAACAATGAGCAGTTCTTC
.	TRBJ1-5	.	TRBV19	CASSKYEGEPQHF	TGTGCCAGTAGTAAGTACGAAGGGGAGCCCCAGCATTTT
.	TRBJ2-7	TRBD2	TRBV29-1	CSVRGLAGGREQYF	TGCAGCGTGAGGGGACTAGCGGGAGGGCGGGAGCAGTACTTC
.	TRBJ2-7	.	TRBV5-1	CASSLWSELDDEQYF	TGCGCCAGCAGCTTGTGGTCCGAACTAGACGACGAGCAGTACTTC
.	TRBJ2-7	TRBD1	TRBV27	CASLPTGTGSYEQYF	TGTGCCTCCCTCCCGACCGGGACAGGATCCTACGAGCAGTACTTC
.	TRBJ2-1	TRBD1	TRBV5-1	CASRLQGSSYNEQFF	TGCGCCAGCAGATTACAGGGGAGCTCCTACAATGAGCAGTTCTTC
.	TRBJ1-2	.	TRBV6-1	CASSEDGGIQWNYGYTF	TGTGCCAGCAGTGAAGATGGGGGGATACAATGGAACTATGGCTACACCTTC
.	TRBJ2-1	.	TRBV20-1	CSASNRDIASNEQFF	TGCAGTGCTAGTAACCGGGACATAGCGTCCAATGAGCAGTTCTTC
.	TRBJ2-1	.	TRBV7-6	CASSYFRGFGNEQFF	TGTGCCAGCAGCTACTTTAGGGGGTTTGGTAATGAGCAGTTCTTC
once	TRBJ2-1	TRBD1	TRBV2	CASTPPGTGGNEQFF	TGTGCCAGCACACCACCGGGGACAGGGGGCAATGAGCAGTTCTTC
.	TRBJ2-3	TRBD2	TRBV6-2/TRBV6-3	CASSYSSSGRSIDTQYF	TGTGCCAGCAGTTACTCGTCTAGCGGGAGGAGTATAGATACGCAGTATTTT
.	TRBJ2-1	.	TRBV28	CASRAQGMDEQFF	TGTGCCAGCAGAGCACAGGGTATGGATGAGCAGTTCTTC
.	TRBJ2-1	TRBD2	TRBV27	CASSPRSSGVNEQFF	TGTGCCAGCAGTCCGCGCAGTAGCGGGGTCAATGAGCAGTTCTTC
.	TRBJ1-2	.	TRBV28	CASSEGERGYTF	TGTGCCAGCAGTGAGGGGGAGAGGGGCTACACCTTC
.	TRBJ2-7	.	TRBV27	CASRNNGDPAYEQYF	TGTGCCAGCAGAAACAACGGAGATCCAGCCTACGAGCAGTACTTC
.	TRBJ1-6	.	TRBV19	CASSRDSGFLLHF	TGTGCCAGTAGCCGAGACAGTGGCTTTCTCCTCCACTTT
.	TRBJ1-1	TRBD1	TRBV7-9	CASSLPTGVETEAFF	TGTGCCAGCAGCTTACCTACAGGGGTTGAGACTGAAGCTTTCTTT
.	TRBJ1-1	.	TRBV6-5	CASSYRRQRGTEAFF	TGTGCCAGCAGTTACCGGCGACAGCGGGGGACTGAAGCTTTCTTT
.	TRBJ1-2	TRBD1	TRBV7-9	CASSLRQGLGYTF	TGTGCCAGCAGCTTACGACAGGGTCTTGGCTACACCTTC
.	TRBJ1-5	TRBD1	TRBV28	CASRSAGGGDQPQHF	TGTGCCAGCAGATCTGCAGGGGGCGGGGATCAGCCCCAGCATTTT
.	TRBJ2-1	.	TRBV10-3	CAISEAYNEQFF	TGTGCCATCAGTGAGGCGTACAATGAGCAGTTCTTC
.	TRBJ2-1	.	TRBV19	CASSVQGRAYNEQFF	TGTGCCAGTAGTGTCCAGGGGAGAGCATACAATGAGCAGTTCTTC
once	TRBJ2-1	.	TRBV27	CASSSQRNEQFF	TGTGCCAGCAGCTCCCAGCGGAATGAGCAGTTCTTC
few	TRBJ1-6	.	TRBV7-8	CASSLSTTVNSPLHF	TGTGCCAGCAGCTTATCCACAACAGTCAATTCACCCCTCCACTTT
.	TRBJ2-7	TRBD2	TRBV6-5	CASSYRGLAGTYEQYF	TGTGCCAGCAGTTACCGCGGACTAGCGGGAACCTACGAGCAGTACTTC
once	TRBJ2-7	TRBD1	TRBV7-3	CASSPWPTGTGSNEQYF	TGTGCCAGCAGCCCCTGGCCTACCGGGACAGGCTCAAACGAGCAGTACTTC
.	TRBJ2-2	TRBD1	TRBV28	CASSQTGLGELFF	TGTGCCAGCAGCCAGACAGGGCTCGGGGAGCTGTTTTTT
.	TRBJ1-4	.	TRBV5-1	CASSWGVLGQGEKLFF	TGCGCCAGCAGCTGGGGTGTCCTGGGGCAGGGAGAAAAACTGTTTTTT
.	TRBJ1-2	TRBD1	TRBV5-4	CASSHRDRVGYGYTF	TGTGCCAGCAGCCACCGGGACAGGGTGGGCTATGGCTACACCTTC
.	TRBJ1-3	.	TRBV9	CASSFRLENSGNTIYF	TGTGCCAGCAGCTTCCGCCTGGAGAACTCTGGAAACACCATATATTTT
.	TRBJ1-6	TRBD1	TRBV19	CASKREGTGRSPLHF	TGTGCCAGTAAACGCGAGGGGACAGGACGGTCACCCCTCCACTTT
.	TRBJ2-7	.	TRBV7-9	CASSYIGDEQYF	TGTGCCAGCAGTTACATAGGGGACGAGCAGTACTTC